This T cell receptor (beta chain) was observed in a study of PD-1 blockade in classical Hodgkin lymphoma. TCRdb's table, derived via immunoSEQ multiplex PCR, lists solely in-frame clones and lacks some. The sample comprises tens of thousands of clones, approximately 92% of which are singletons, and 0.25% rests with the top ten. Time point indicated: newly diagnosed, previously untreated cHL patient sample. Magnetic negative selection of thawed PBMCs was the method by which CD4+ T cells were purified. This CDR3 spans 15 amino acids. The V segment lost 3 bases and the J segment 7 bases; nucleotides outside the gene matches: 10. CDR1 is MRHNA, CDR2 SNTAGT, per germline.

The chain links TRBV6-4 to TRBJ1-2; 8 bases map to TRBD1. The sequencing sample was made of CD4+ T cells from blood. The TCR comes from a human donor with classical Hodgkin lymphoma. The CDR3 here is CASSEEQGGASGYTF. CDR3 nucleotide sequence: TGTGCCAGCAGTGAAGAACAGGGGGGAGCGAGTGGCTACACCTTC.